Listed below are T cell receptor beta chains from one sample, sequenced in a study of blood T cell repertoires in COVID-19. The assay was immunoSEQ multiplex PCR, and TCRdb's table has in-frame clones only and misses some. The sample lists about 240,000 clones, 75% to 85% occurring once. The sequencing sample was made of peripheral blood. Every receptor here comes from a woman aged 60 to 75 with active or convalescent COVID-19. CDR3s include the opening cysteine and the closing phenylalanine or tryptophan. A D gene is named only where the DNA matches it firmly. Size is stated for part of the rows, as once, few or many counts, or as a class when the clone is expanded.

D,J,V,size,CDR3,DNA
TRBD1,TRBJ1-1,TRBV6-5,-,CASSYSDRDTEAFF,TGTGCCAGCAGTTACTCGGACAGGGACACTGAAGCTTTCTTT
-,TRBJ2-7,TRBV4-1,-,CASSQDIVEAGRNEQYF,TGCGCCAGCAGCCAAGATATAGTTGAAGCGGGCAGGAACGAGCAGTACTTC
-,TRBJ1-2,TRBV7-9,-,CASRGPGDGYTF,TGTGCCAGTAGAGGGCCAGGGGATGGCTACACCTTC
-,TRBJ2-3,TRBV20-1,once,CSADRQHTQYF,TGCAGTGCCGATAGACAGCATACGCAGTATTTT
-,TRBJ1-6,TRBV3-1/TRBV3-2,-,CASSPLENSPLHF,TGTGCCAGCAGCCCCCTGGAGAATTCACCCCTCCACTTT
TRBD1,TRBJ1-4,TRBV3-1/TRBV3-2,-,CASSQPARDRPNEKLFF,TGTGCCAGCAGCCAGCCGGCGAGGGACAGGCCTAATGAAAAACTGTTTTTT
-,TRBJ1-1,TRBV5-1,-,CASSPLTGNTEAFF,TGCGCCAGCAGCCCACTGACAGGGAACACTGAAGCTTTCTTT
-,TRBJ2-3,TRBV7-9,-,CASSRPEGTQYF,TGTGCCAGCAGCCGACCGGAGGGTACGCAGTATTTT
TRBD1,TRBJ1-3,TRBV7-6,-,CATADRAGSGNTIYF,TGTGCCACAGCGGACAGGGCTGGCTCTGGAAACACCATATATTTT
-,TRBJ1-3,TRBV9,-,CASSVDPARGGNTIYF,TGTGCCAGCAGCGTAGACCCCGCCAGGGGTGGAAACACCATATATTTT
-,TRBJ1-2,TRBV10-3,-,CAISGQSNYGYTF,TGTGCCATCAGCGGACAGTCTAACTATGGCTACACCTTC
TRBD1,TRBJ1-2,TRBV10-2,-,CASKTTNTGGGGYTF,TGCGCCAGCAAGACAACCAATACAGGGGGAGGAGGCTACACCTTC
-,TRBJ2-1,TRBV21-1,-,CASSTRNEQFF,TGTGCCAGCAGCACGCGTAATGAGCAGTTCTTC
-,TRBJ2-7,TRBV6-1,-,CASSEDRAGDRSEEQYF,TGTGCCAGCAGTGAAGATCGGGCAGGAGACAGGTCTGAGGAGCAGTACTTC
-,TRBJ2-2,TRBV6-1,-,CASSESRGGHTELFF,TGTGCCAGCAGTGAATCCAGGGGCGGCCATACGGAGCTGTTTTTT
TRBD1,TRBJ2-7,TRBV30,-,CAWSEWTGGVQYF,TGTGCCTGGAGTGAGTGGACAGGGGGCGTGCAGTACTTC
TRBD1,TRBJ1-1,TRBV19,once,CASSVQGALLTEAFF,TGTGCCAGTAGTGTGCAGGGGGCTCTTCTCACTGAAGCTTTCTTT
TRBD1,TRBJ2-3,TRBV30,once,CAYWTGSTDTQYF,TGTGCCTATTGGACAGGGAGCACAGATACGCAGTATTTT
TRBD1,TRBJ1-6,TRBV7-3,-,CASSTGQGGSPLHF,TGTGCCAGCAGCACCGGACAGGGGGGTTCACCCCTCCACTTT
-,TRBJ2-3,TRBV20-1,-,CSKGDTDTQYF,TGCAGTAAAGGGGACACAGATACGCAGTATTTT
TRBD2,TRBJ2-3,TRBV7-2,-,CASSSSGGSTDTQYF,TGTGCCAGCAGCTCTAGCGGGGGGAGCACAGATACGCAGTATTTT
-,TRBJ2-3,TRBV30,-,CAWSVVGGPPDTQYF,TGTGCCTGGAGTGTGGTGGGGGGGCCCCCAGATACGCAGTATTTT
-,TRBJ1-2,TRBV21-1,-,CASSKVDRDYGYTF,TGTGCCAGCAGCAAAGTAGACAGGGATTATGGCTACACCTTC
TRBD1,TRBJ1-1,TRBV30,once,CAWTRQGTAFF,TGTGCCTGGACTCGACAGGGGACGGCTTTCTTT
TRBD1,TRBJ2-7,TRBV18,-,CASSPRRGGQGTYEQYF,TGTGCCAGCTCACCACGCCGAGGGGGACAGGGAACCTACGAGCAGTACTTC
TRBD1,TRBJ1-1,TRBV5-1,-,CASSKDRGLANTEAFF,TGCGCCAGCAGCAAGGACAGGGGGCTAGCGAACACTGAAGCTTTCTTT
-,TRBJ2-7,TRBV18,-,CASSLMGRLGYEQYF,TGTGCCAGCTCACTGATGGGCCGTCTGGGCTACGAGCAGTACTTC
-,TRBJ1-5,TRBV6-6,-,CASVSGNQPQHF,TGTGCCAGCGTATCGGGGAATCAGCCCCAGCATTTT
TRBD1,TRBJ1-6,TRBV5-1,once,CASSPTDRGRNSPLHF,TGCGCCAGCAGCCCTACTGACAGGGGGCGGAATTCACCCCTCCACTTT
-,TRBJ1-1,TRBV6-5,-,CASSYSQGYTEAFF,TGTGCCAGCAGTTACTCGCAGGGGTACACTGAAGCTTTCTTT
-,TRBJ2-2,TRBV2,-,CASSGQNTGELFF,TGTGCCAGCAGTGGACAGAACACCGGGGAGCTGTTTTTT
-,TRBJ1-4,TRBV2,once,CASSGAGARPNEKLFF,TGTGCCAGCAGTGGGGCGGGGGCGCGCCCTAATGAAAAACTGTTTTTT
TRBD2,TRBJ2-1,TRBV6-5,-,CASAPPSGGDGEQFF,TGTGCCAGCGCCCCCCCTAGCGGGGGCGACGGGGAGCAGTTCTTC
-,TRBJ1-5,TRBV29-1,-,CSVRTDSNQPQHF,TGCAGCGTACGCACAGATAGCAATCAGCCCCAGCATTTT
TRBD1,TRBJ1-6,TRBV30,-,CAWSGGQATTPLHF,TGTGCCTGGAGCGGTGGACAGGCCACTACACCCCTCCACTTT
-,TRBJ1-4,TRBV2,-,CASSAAGNTNEKLFF,TGTGCCAGCAGTGCCGCCGGGAATACTAATGAAAAACTGTTTTTT
-,TRBJ1-2,TRBV24-1,-,CATSAGTGSQGQGYTF,TGTGCCACCAGTGCGGGAACGGGTTCACAGGGTCAAGGCTACACCTTC
TRBD1,TRBJ1-4,TRBV4-3,-,CASSQARTGVAATNEKLFF,TGCGCCAGCAGCCAAGCGCGGACAGGGGTAGCGGCAACTAATGAAAAACTGTTTTTT
-,TRBJ1-2,TRBV19,-,CASREGSVTNYGYTF,TGTGCCAGTAGGGAGGGGTCGGTCACCAACTATGGCTACACCTTC
-,TRBJ2-3,TRBV21-1,-,CARRTSGGPDTQYF,TGTGCCAGGCGGACTAGCGGGGGCCCAGATACGCAGTATTTT
-,TRBJ1-1,TRBV18,-,CASSPEMGTGNTEAFF,TGTGCCAGCTCACCCGAAATGGGAACAGGGAACACTGAAGCTTTCTTT
TRBD1,TRBJ2-3,TRBV5-4,-,CASTPTGSLPSTDTQYF,TGTGCCAGCACCCCGACAGGGAGTTTGCCAAGCACAGATACGCAGTATTTT
TRBD1,TRBJ2-3,TRBV14,-,CASSQDWTGTGADTQYF,TGTGCCAGCAGCCAAGATTGGACCGGGACAGGGGCAGATACGCAGTATTTT
-,TRBJ1-5,TRBV19,-,CASSIEPRGNQPQHF,TGTGCCAGTAGTATAGAACCGCGGGGCAATCAGCCCCAGCATTTT
TRBD1,TRBJ1-3,TRBV5-1,once,CASGPGTGGYRQGNTIYF,TGCGCCAGCGGTCCCGGGACAGGGGGCTATCGGCAAGGAAACACCATATATTTT
-,TRBJ2-3,TRBV7-3,-,CASIPAGGYGTDTQYF,TGTGCCAGCATCCCCGCGGGCGGCTACGGCACAGATACGCAGTATTTT